The next 10 T cell receptor beta chains were all read from a single sample in a study of radiotherapy plus CTLA-4 blockade in lung cancer. The protocol was immunoSEQ multiplex PCR, while the TCRdb copy is restricted to in-frame clones and leaves out a portion. The sample has 50,000 to 65,000 clones, just over 75% seen once. The sequencing used peripheral blood, collected from a patient treated with radiotherapy plus ipilimumab. These receptors were collected from a human donor with non-small cell lung cancer who had a partial response to radiotherapy plus ipilimumab.

The chain combines TRBV4-3 with TRBJ2-7; D is perhaps TRBD1 (6 bases). The CDR3 is 16 amino acids. V shed 0 bases and J shed 0 bases, with 12 bases lying between them. Germline values: CDR1 LGHNA, CDR2 YSLEER. Here the CDR3 DNA reads TGCGCCAGCAGCCAAGATTATGCAGGGGTCTCCTACGAGCAGTACTTC. This codes for CASSQDYAGVSYEQYF.

The gene calls are TRBV19 and TRBJ1-5; 8 nucleotides line up with TRBD1. In germline, CDR1 is LNHDA, CDR2 SQIVND (reference sequence). Trimming removed 4 bases from V and 0 bases from J; junction bases left unmatched: 11. This CDR3 has 18 amino acids. CDR3 region: CASSKRTGLSSSNQPQHF. In DNA, the CDR3 is TGTGCCAGTAGTAAAAGGACAGGGCTGTCGAGTAGCAATCAGCCCCAGCATTTT.

The chain combines TRBV5-1 with TRBJ2-1; 7 bases fit TRBD2. The germline CDR1 and CDR2 sequences are SGHRS and YFSETQ. The CDR3 contains 15 residues. J was trimmed by 6 bases and V by 4 bases; bases with no gene match: 10. CDR3 DNA: TGCGCCAGCAGCCCGCTTTCGGGGGGAATCAATGAGCAGTTCTTC. Its protein product is CASSPLSGGINEQFF.

The V call is TRBV9, the J call TRBJ2-7, with 8 nucleotides matching TRBD1. J was trimmed by 5 bases and V by 0 bases; bases with no gene match: 10. Germline CDR1 SGDLS, CDR2 YYNGEE. The CDR3 length is 16 residues. In DNA, the CDR3 is TGTGCCAGCAGCGTAGCTACCGCAGGGGGCTACCACGAGCAGTACTTC. Its translation: CASSVATAGGYHEQYF.

The count of this clone is one. V and J are TRBV7-6 and TRBJ1-2; TRBD1 matches 8 bases. The CDR3 totals 16 residues. Germline-derived CDR1 and CDR2 are SGHVS and FNYEAQ. With 1 base clipped from V and 6 bases from J, the junction kept 10 bases outside the gene matches. CDR3 sequence reads: CASSLVLGQGYDGYTF. In nucleotides, the CDR3 is TGTGCCAGCAGCTTAGTTCTAGGACAGGGTTACGATGGCTACACCTTC.

V usage is TRBV5-4 and J usage is TRBJ1-1; 7 bases map to TRBD1. CDR1 is SGHNT and CDR2 is YYREEE in the germline V gene (reference sequence). The CDR3 has 17 residues. J was trimmed by 3 bases and V by 4 bases; bases with no gene match: 15. The CDR3 DNA follows: TGTGCCAGCAGCATCCCGGGACAGTCCCGGACGGACACTGAAGCTTTCTTT. Its protein product is CASSIPGQSRTDTEAFF.

This clone showed up just a few times. This chain uses TRBV13 with TRBJ1-2, with D possibly TRBD1 on 6 matching bases. Per germline, CDR1 PRHDT and CDR2 FYEKMQ (reference sequence). The CDR3 length is 12 residues. Trimming took off 5 bases at V and 7 bases at J, with 11 bases between the two ends. CDR3 sequence (DNA): TGTGCCAGCAGCCCCGAGGGGGTTGGCTACACCTTC. Translation gives CASSPEGVGYTF.

This clone was observed once. This sequence joins TRBV7-8 and TRBJ1-1; the D gene is possibly TRBD1 (5 bases). This CDR3 comprises 14 residues. The germline V gene encodes CDR1 SGHVS and CDR2 FQNEAQ. The V end was cut by 4 bases, the J end by 0 bases, with 9 bases between. The CDR3 coding sequence is TGTGCCAGCAGCTGGGGACTCTTGAACACTGAAGCTTTCTTT. Encoded protein: CASSWGLLNTEAFF.

This chain links TRBV5-1 with TRBJ2-4; 9 positions agree with TRBD1. CDR1 is SGHRS and CDR2 is YFSETQ in the germline V gene. The CDR3 length is 16 residues. V gave up 4 bases and J gave up 8 bases; unmatched junction bases: 13. This chain's CDR3 is CASSPPGTGPGDIQYF. The CDR3 DNA follows: TGCGCCAGCAGCCCGCCCGGGACAGGGCCGGGAGACATTCAGTACTTC. Supplemented by reference TRBV5-1 and TRBJ2-4, the full variable domain reads KAGVTQTPRYLIKTRGQQVTLSCSPISGHRSVSWYQQTPGQGLQFLFEYFSETQRNKGNFPGRFSGRQFSNSRSEMNVSTLELGDSALYLCASSPPGTGPGDIQYFGAGTRLSVL.

This clone was found once. The V call is TRBV6-5, the J call TRBJ2-5; D might be TRBD2 (5 bases). The J call is uncertain, as TRBJ2-7 better fits the DNA end. This CDR3 has 14 residues. Germline values: CDR1 MNHEY, CDR2 SVGAGI. CDR3 nucleotide sequence: TGTGCCAGCAGTTTAGGTCGGGGATCTTACGAGCAGTACTTC. It yields the protein CASSLGRGSYEQYF.